Reported below is one T cell receptor beta chain. Its target is not known. This entry is derived from a study of shared clonotypes between healthy human individuals. Broader study findings: Inspection by rarefaction showed sorted-subset sequencing to be incomplete despite large depth.

TCRdb keeps only in-frame clones here, not all; method: immunoSEQ multiplex PCR. The sample holds some 2.4 million clones, approximately 93% seen once. The specimen was naive CD4+ T cells from PBMCs. Subset: CD45RA+ positively selected. The sequence was obtained from a man aged 18 to 30 in good health. Some clones in this sample may be carry-over from other donors' samples.

CDR3 nucleotide sequence: TGTGCCACCGGTGTACAGGGAGGGTTTACTGAAGCTTTCTTT. Translated, it gives CATGVQGGFTEAFF. This chain links TRBV27 with TRBJ1-1; D is perhaps TRBD1 (6 bases). Trimming removed 10 bases from V and 5 bases from J, with 20 bases in between. The length of the CDR3 is 14 residues. The germline gives CDR1 MNHEY, CDR2 SMNVEV (reference sequence).